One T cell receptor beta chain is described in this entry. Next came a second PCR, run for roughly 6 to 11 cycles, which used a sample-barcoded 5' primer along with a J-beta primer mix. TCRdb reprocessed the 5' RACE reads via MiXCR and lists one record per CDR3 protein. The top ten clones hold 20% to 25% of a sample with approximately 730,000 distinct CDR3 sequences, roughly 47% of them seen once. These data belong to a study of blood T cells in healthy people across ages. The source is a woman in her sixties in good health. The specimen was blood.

The CDR3 loop is CASSYSAVRTSQETQYF. Here the CDR3 DNA reads TGTGCCAGCAGTTACTCGGCCGTAAGGACTAGTCAAGAGACCCAGTACTTC. This chain connects TRBV6-6 to TRBJ2-5, with 7 nucleotides matching TRBD2. Germline V lookup: CDR1 MNHNY, CDR2 SVGAGI (reference sequence). This CDR3 region has 17 residues. Trimming took 0 bases from V and 2 from J; bases not matched to a gene: 9.